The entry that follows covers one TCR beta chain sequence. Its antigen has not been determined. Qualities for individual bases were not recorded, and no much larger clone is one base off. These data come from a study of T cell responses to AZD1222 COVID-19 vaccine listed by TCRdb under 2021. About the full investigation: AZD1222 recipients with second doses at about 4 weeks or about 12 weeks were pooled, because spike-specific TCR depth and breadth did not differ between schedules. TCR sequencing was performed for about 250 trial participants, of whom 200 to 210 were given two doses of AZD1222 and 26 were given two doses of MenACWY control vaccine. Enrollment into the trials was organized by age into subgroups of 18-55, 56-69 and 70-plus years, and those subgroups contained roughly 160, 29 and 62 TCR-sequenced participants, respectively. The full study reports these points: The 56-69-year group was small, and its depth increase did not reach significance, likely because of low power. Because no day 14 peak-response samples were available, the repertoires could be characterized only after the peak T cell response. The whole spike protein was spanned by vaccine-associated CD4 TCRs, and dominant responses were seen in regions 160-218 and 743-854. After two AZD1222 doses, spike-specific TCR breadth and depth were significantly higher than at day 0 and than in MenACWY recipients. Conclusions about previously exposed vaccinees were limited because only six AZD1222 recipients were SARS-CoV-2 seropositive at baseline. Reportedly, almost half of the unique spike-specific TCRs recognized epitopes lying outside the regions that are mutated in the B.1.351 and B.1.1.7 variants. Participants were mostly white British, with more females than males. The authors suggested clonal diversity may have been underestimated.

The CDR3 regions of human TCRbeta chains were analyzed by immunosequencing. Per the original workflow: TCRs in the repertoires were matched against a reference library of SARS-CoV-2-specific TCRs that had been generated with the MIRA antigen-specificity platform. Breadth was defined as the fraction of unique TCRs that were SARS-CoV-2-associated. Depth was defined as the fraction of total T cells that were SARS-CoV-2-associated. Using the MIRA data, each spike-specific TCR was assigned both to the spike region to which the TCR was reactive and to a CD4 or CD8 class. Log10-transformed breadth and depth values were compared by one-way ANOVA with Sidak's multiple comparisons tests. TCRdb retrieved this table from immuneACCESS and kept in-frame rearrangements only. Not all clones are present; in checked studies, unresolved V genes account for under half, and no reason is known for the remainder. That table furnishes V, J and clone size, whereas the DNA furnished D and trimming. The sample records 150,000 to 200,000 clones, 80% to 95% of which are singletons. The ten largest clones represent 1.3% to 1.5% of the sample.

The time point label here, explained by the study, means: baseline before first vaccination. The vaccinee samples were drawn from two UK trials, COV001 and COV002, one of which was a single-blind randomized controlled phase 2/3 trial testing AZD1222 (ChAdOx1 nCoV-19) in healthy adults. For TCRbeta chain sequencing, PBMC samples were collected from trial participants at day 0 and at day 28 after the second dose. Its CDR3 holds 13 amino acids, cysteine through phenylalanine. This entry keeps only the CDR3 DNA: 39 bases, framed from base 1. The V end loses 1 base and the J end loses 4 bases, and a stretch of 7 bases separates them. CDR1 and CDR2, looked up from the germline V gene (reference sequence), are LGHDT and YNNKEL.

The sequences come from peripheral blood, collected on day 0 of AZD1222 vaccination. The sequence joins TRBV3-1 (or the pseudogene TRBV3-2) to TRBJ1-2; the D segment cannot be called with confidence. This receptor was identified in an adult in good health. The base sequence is TGTGCCAGCAGCCAAGGGGCAGCCTATGGCTACACCTTC. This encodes CASSQGAAYGYTF.